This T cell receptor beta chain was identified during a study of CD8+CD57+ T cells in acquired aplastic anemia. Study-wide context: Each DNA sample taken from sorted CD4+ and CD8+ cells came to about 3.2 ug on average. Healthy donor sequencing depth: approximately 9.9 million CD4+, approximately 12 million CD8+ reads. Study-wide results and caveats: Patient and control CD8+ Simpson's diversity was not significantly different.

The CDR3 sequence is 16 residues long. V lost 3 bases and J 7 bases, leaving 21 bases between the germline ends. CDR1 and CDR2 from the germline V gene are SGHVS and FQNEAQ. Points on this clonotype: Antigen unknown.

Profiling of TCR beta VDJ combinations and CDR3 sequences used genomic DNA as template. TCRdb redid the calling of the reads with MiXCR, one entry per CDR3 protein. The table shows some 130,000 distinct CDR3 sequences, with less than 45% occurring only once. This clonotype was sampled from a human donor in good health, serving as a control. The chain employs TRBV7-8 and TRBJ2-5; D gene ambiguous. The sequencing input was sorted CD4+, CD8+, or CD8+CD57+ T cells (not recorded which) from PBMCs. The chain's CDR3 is CASSFTAPFKGGTQYF. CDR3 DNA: TGTGCCAGCAGCTTTACCGCCCCGTTCAAAGGTGGGACCCAGTACTTC.